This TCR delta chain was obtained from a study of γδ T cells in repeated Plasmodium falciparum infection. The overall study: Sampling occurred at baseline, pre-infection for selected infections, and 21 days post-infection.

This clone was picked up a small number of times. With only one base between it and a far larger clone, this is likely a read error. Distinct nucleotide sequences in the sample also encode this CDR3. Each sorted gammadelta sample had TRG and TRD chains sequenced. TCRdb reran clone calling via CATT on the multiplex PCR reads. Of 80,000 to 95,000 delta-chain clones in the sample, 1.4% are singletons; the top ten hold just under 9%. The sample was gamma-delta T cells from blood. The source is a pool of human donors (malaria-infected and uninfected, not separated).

The CDR3 is CACDSLPGDWGIKKTNTDKLIF. CDR3 sequence (DNA): TGTGCCTGTGACAGCCTTCCTGGCGACTGGGGGATAAAGAAAACAAACACCGACAAACTCATCTTT. The chain carries TRDV2 and TRDJ1, with TRDD3 matching 11 bases. Germline matching of the DNA provided the J gene here, since TCRdb leaves it blank. The CDR3 extends over 22 amino acids. Germline assignment: CDR1 GEAIGNYY and CDR2 EKD.